The rows below give T cell receptor beta chains drawn from one sample of a study of lymphopenia after photon versus proton radiotherapy. Profiled with immunoSEQ multiplex PCR; TCRdb holds only in-frame clones, not every one. Among 55,000 to 75,000 clones listed, about nine tenths were seen once. The sample here was peripheral blood, taken from a patient treated with photon-based radiotherapy. The receptors were sampled from a woman in her sixties or seventies with pancreatic cancer. Both conserved end residues are part of each CDR3. The D gene is left open where the match is weak. Clone size is not always given. Where it is, it says once, few, many or a class for expanded clones.

j_call | v_call | clone_size | d_call | cdr3_nt | cdr3_aa
TRBJ2-7 | TRBV4-3 | NA | NA | TGCGCCAGCAGTATATCAATCCGGGACTCCTACGAGCAGTACTTC | CASSISIRDSYEQYF
TRBJ2-7 | TRBV19 | NA | TRBD1 | TGTGCCAGTAGCGAAAACCAGGGGGTGATCCACGAGCAGTACTTC | CASSENQGVIHEQYF
TRBJ2-3 | TRBV19 | NA | NA | TGTGCCAGTAGTAGCGTTCCGGCTAGCACAGATACGCAGTATTTT | CASSSVPASTDTQYF
TRBJ1-5 | TRBV27 | few | TRBD1 | TGTGCCAGCAAACGGGACAGGGCAAATAATCAGCCCCAGCATTTT | CASKRDRANNQPQHF
TRBJ2-7 | TRBV5-1 | NA | TRBD1 | TGCGCCAGCAGCTTTCGGACAGGTGCATACGAGCAGTACTTC | CASSFRTGAYEQYF
TRBJ2-1 | TRBV28 | NA | NA | TGTGCCAGCAGTTTAGGGGCCGAGAATGAGCAGTTCTTC | CASSLGAENEQFF
TRBJ2-7 | TRBV2 | few | NA | TGTGCCAGCAGTGACTTCGGGGAGTACGAGCAGTACTTC | CASSDFGEYEQYF
TRBJ1-5 | TRBV18 | NA | TRBD1 | TGTGCCAGCTCACCAGGTAGGGGGCGAGGTCAGCCCCAGCATTTT | CASSPGRGRGQPQHF
TRBJ2-7 | TRBV28 | NA | TRBD2 | TGTGCCAGCAGAACGGGAGGGGGCTACGAGCAGTACTTC | CASRTGGGYEQYF
TRBJ2-7 | TRBV6-1 | NA | NA | TGTGCCAGCAGCAGGGGTTCTGCATTCTACGAGCAGTACTTC | CASSRGSAFYEQYF